Listed here are 23 T cell receptor beta chains from one sample, sequenced in a study of OX40 agonist ivuxolimab in advanced cancers. Sequencing used immunoSEQ multiplex PCR; TCRdb keeps in-frame clones, though not all of them. The table lists 42,000 or so clones, around 87% of them singletons. The specimen was CD4+ or CD8+ T cells sorted from blood, collected in a trial of the OX40 agonist ivuxolimab. The receptor source for this set is an adult with an advanced solid tumor such as melanoma, head and neck, liver or kidney cancer.

The chain carries TRBV6-1 and TRBJ2-3; 13 bases map to TRBD2. J was trimmed by 4 bases and V by 10 bases; bases with no gene match: 8. Germline V gene data show CDR1 as MNHNS and CDR2 as SASEGT. This CDR3 region has 15 residues. The DNA for the CDR3 is TGTGCCACCAAAGGACTAGCGGGAGTGCCAGATACGCAGTATTTT. The encoded protein is CATKGLAGVPDTQYF.

CDR3 DNA sequence: TGTGCCAGCAGTGGGACTACAAGTTATGAAAAACTGTTTTTT. Translating it yields CASSGTTSYEKLFF. The chain links TRBV2 to TRBJ1-4; D remains ambiguous. V shed 4 bases and J shed 6 bases, with 12 bases lying between them. CDR3 length: 14 residues. The germline gives CDR1 SNHLY, CDR2 FYNNEI.

The genes are TRBV6-5 and TRBJ2-5; unclear D gene. There are 15 residues in the CDR3. Germline CDR1 reads MNHEY; CDR2 reads SVGAGI. V shed 2 bases and J shed 7 bases, with 17 bases lying between them. DNA of the CDR3: TGTGCCAGCAGTTACCCACGCACAAAGAGTGGGACCCAGTACTTC. Translation gives CASSYPRTKSGTQYF.

The sample holds one count of this clone. The rearrangement links TRBV4-1 to TRBJ2-1; D gene unclear. The CDR3 loop spans 13 amino acids. Germline CDR1 reads MGHRA; CDR2 reads YSYEKL. V was pared by 4 bases and J by 7 bases, with 11 bases between. CDR3 region: CASSPILGNEQFF. In DNA, the CDR3 is TGCGCCAGCAGCCCAATCTTAGGGAATGAGCAGTTCTTC.

This chain uses TRBV6-5 with TRBJ1-1; D may be TRBD1 (6 bases). CDR3 length: 13 residues. Germline values: CDR1 MNHEY, CDR2 SVGAGI. V was trimmed by 6 bases and J by 10 bases, leaving 18 bases between them. The CDR3 DNA follows: TGTGCCAGCAGCCCTGGACAGACCCCGGGAGCTTTCTTT. Its protein product is CASSPGQTPGAFF.

The V and J genes are TRBV4-3 and TRBJ2-1; no clear D. Germline loops: CDR1 LGHNA, CDR2 YSLEER. Trimming left V 5 bases short and J 2 bases short, with 22 bases between. The CDR3 loop spans 18 amino acids. The CDR3 DNA sequence: TGCGCCAGCAGCGTCCAGTATGGCGCACCCTCTGCCTACAATGAGCAGTTCTTC. It encodes CASSVQYGAPSAYNEQFF.

The CDR3 DNA reads TGCGCCAGCAGCCAAGAGGGCTACAATGAGCAGTTCTTC. Its protein product is CASSQEGYNEQFF. The chain employs TRBV4-1 and TRBJ2-1; D not certain. Trimming cost V 0 bases and J 3 bases, with 3 bases left between them. The CDR3 is 13 amino acids. Germline values: CDR1 MGHRA, CDR2 YSYEKL.

This chain uses TRBV2 with TRBJ2-3; the match to TRBD2 covers 10 bases. Germline V gene lookup returns CDR1 SNHLY and CDR2 FYNNEI. The CDR3 loop spans 19 amino acids. V was pared by 5 bases and J by 3 bases, with 17 bases of the junction left unmatched. DNA of the CDR3: TGTGCCAGCAGTTACCCCCTTAGAGCGGGAGGGCCCGGGACAGATACGCAGTATTTT. Translated: CASSYPLRAGGPGTDTQYF. Together with reference TRBV2 and TRBJ2-3, the CDR3 gives the full variable domain: EPEVTQTPSHQVTQMGQEVILRCVPISNHLYFYWYRQILGQKVEFLVSFYNNEISEKSEIFDDQFSVERPDGSNFTLKIRSTKLEDSAMYFCASSYPLRAGGPGTDTQYFGPGTRLTVL.

This clone appeared once. The rearrangement uses TRBV27 and TRBJ1-1, with D unresolved. V dropped 8 bases and J dropped 3 bases, with 19 bases sitting between them. This CDR3 spans 15 amino acids. The germline V gene has CDR1 MNHEY and CDR2 SMNVEV (reference sequence). The CDR3 protein is CASAKETSRDTEAFF. In DNA form, the CDR3 reads TGTGCCAGCGCCAAAGAGACCTCTCGGGACACTGAAGCTTTCTTT.

The CDR3 sequence: CASSRVGLPLHF. The CDR3 coding sequence is TGTGCCAGCAGTCGCGTTGGCCTACCCCTCCACTTT. V gene TRBV6-6 combines with J gene TRBJ1-6; D unclear. Germline CDR1 is MNHNY and CDR2 is SVGAGI (reference sequence). This CDR3 has 12 residues. Between the trimmed V and J ends, which lost 5 bases and 12 bases, there was a span of 11 bases.

The chain employs TRBV19 and TRBJ1-1; 10 bases map to TRBD1. The J segment lost 2 bases and the V segment lost 8 bases, leaving 8 bases of the junction unmatched. Germline CDR1 reads LNHDA; CDR2 reads SQIVND (reference sequence). The CDR3 length is 15 residues. CDR3 bases: TGTGCCAGTGGACAGGGGGAAAGCGGTAACACTGAAGCTTTCTTT. The encoded protein is CASGQGESGNTEAFF.

The chain recombines TRBV29-1 with TRBJ1-4, with a possible D match to TRBD1 (6 bases). CDR1 SQVTM and CDR2 ANQGSEA come from the germline V gene. CDR3 length equals 12 residues. The germline V and J ends were trimmed by 3 bases and 5 bases, with 7 bases remaining between them. DNA for the CDR3: TGCAGCGTTGATACAGGGAATGAAAAACTGTTTTTT. It translates to CSVDTGNEKLFF.

The chain carries TRBV7-2 and TRBJ1-5; D remains ambiguous. Germline V lookup: CDR1 SGHTA, CDR2 FQGNSA. With 5 bases removed from V and 3 bases from J, the gap between germline ends came to 14 bases. The CDR3 loop spans 15 amino acids. The CDR3 protein is CASSPSGGFNQPQHF. DNA of the CDR3: TGTGCCAGCAGCCCCTCGGGAGGATTCAATCAGCCCCAGCATTTT.

This chain links TRBV15 with TRBJ2-3; perhaps D is TRBD1 or TRBD2 (6 bases each). V shed 6 bases and J shed 3 bases, with 19 bases lying between them. Per germline, CDR1 LNHNV and CDR2 YYDKDF (reference sequence). CDR3 size: 16 residues. The chain's CDR3 is CATRVGGEMSTDTQYF. CDR3 DNA: TGTGCCACCAGGGTCGGGGGCGAGATGAGTACAGATACGCAGTATTTT.

The gene calls are TRBV15 and TRBJ2-7; 7 bases match TRBD1. In germline, CDR1 is LNHNV, CDR2 YYDKDF (reference sequence). The CDR3 has 14 amino acids. J lost 5 bases, V lost 5 bases, and 9 bases had no gene match. As DNA, the CDR3 is TGTGCCACCAGCCTACGCAGGGGGTTGCACGAGCAGTACTTC. Translation: CATSLRRGLHEQYF.

The J gene is TRBJ2-1, the V gene TRBV30, with 10 bases that match TRBD2. CDR1 is GTSNPN and CDR2 is SVGIG in the germline V gene (reference sequence). V trimming: 1 base; J trimming: 6 bases; junction bases outside the gene matches: 6. This CDR3 has 15 residues. The CDR3: CAWSALAGVFNEQFF. The CDR3 DNA sequence: TGTGCCTGGAGTGCCCTAGCGGGAGTGTTCAATGAGCAGTTCTTC.

J is TRBJ2-7 and V is TRBV5-4; D not resolved. V was trimmed by 4 bases and J by 2 bases, leaving 16 bases between them. Germline lookup yields CDR1 SGHNT and CDR2 YYREEE (reference sequence). This CDR3 has 15 amino acids. The CDR3 spells CASSPGNQGTYEQYF. The CDR3 DNA reads as TGTGCCAGCAGCCCCGGCAACCAAGGGACCTACGAGCAGTACTTC. Based on the CDR3 plus reference TRBV5-4 and TRBJ2-7, the full variable domain is ETGVTQSPTHLIKTRGQQVTLRCSSQSGHNTVSWYQQALGQGPQFIFQYYREEENGRGNFPPRFSGLQFPNYSSELNVNALELDDSALYLCASSPGNQGTYEQYFGPGTRLTVT.

The chain is built from TRBV19 and TRBJ1-5, with 8 positions matching TRBD1. The CDR3 consists of 14 residues. Germline V lookup: CDR1 LNHDA, CDR2 SQIVND (reference sequence). Trimming at V came to 10 bases and at J to 4 bases, leaving 9 bases not matched to a gene. CDR3 bases: TGTGCCACCTCCCCGGGACAGGATAATCAGCCCCAGCATTTT. The encoded protein is CATSPGQDNQPQHF.

The chain carries TRBV2 and TRBJ2-3; 10 bases align to TRBD2. The CDR3 length is 15 residues. Trimming took 6 bases from V and 7 from J; bases not matched to a gene: 10. The V gene's germline CDR1 is SNHLY and CDR2 FYNNEI. This chain's CDR3 is CASRKASGSRNTQYF. In DNA, the CDR3 is TGTGCCAGCAGAAAGGCTAGCGGGAGTAGGAATACGCAGTATTTT.

This sequence joins TRBV30 and TRBJ2-5; 7 positions match TRBD2. The germline CDR1 and CDR2 sequences are GTSNPN and SVGIG (reference sequence). V shed 1 base, J shed 5 bases, and the junction held 10 bases outside the gene matches. The CDR3 covers 15 residues. The CDR3 region has the DNA TGTGCCTGGAGTGGAGGAGCGGGAATGGGGGAGACCCAGTACTTC. As protein: CAWSGGAGMGETQYF.

V gene TRBV2 combines with J gene TRBJ1-2, with a weak D call TRBD1 (5 bases). Germline CDR1 SNHLY, CDR2 FYNNEI. The V and J ends lost 0 bases and 8 bases respectively, with 22 bases between them. The CDR3 covers 17 residues. CDR3 DNA sequence: TGTGCCAGCAGTGAAGCAGGAGTGGACACCGGATTCATGGGCTACACCTTC. Translating it yields CASSEAGVDTGFMGYTF.

The chain combines TRBV29-1 with TRBJ1-1; D remains ambiguous. V was trimmed by 3 bases and J by 0 bases, leaving 11 bases between them. This CDR3 spans 14 amino acids. CDR1 and CDR2 from the germline V gene are SQVTM and ANQGSEA. CDR3 sequence reads: CSVDVYKMNTEAFF. CDR3 in DNA: TGCAGCGTTGACGTATACAAGATGAACACTGAAGCTTTCTTT.

J is TRBJ2-1 and V is TRBV5-4, with D possibly being TRBD1 (5 bases). The CDR3 has 15 amino acids. V shed 0 bases and J shed 0 bases, with 7 bases lying between them. Germline values: CDR1 SGHNT, CDR2 YYREEE (reference sequence). CDR3 DNA sequence: TGTGCCAGCAGCTTGGACAGGAGCTCCTACAATGAGCAGTTCTTC. Its protein product is CASSLDRSSYNEQFF.